This is a list of T cell receptor beta chains from one sample in a study of post-analysis software for immune sequencing data. TCRdb re-derived calls from the PCR reads in MiXCR, one entry per CDR3 protein. Among roughly 670,000 distinct CDR3 sequences listed, approximately 60% were seen once. The sequenced sample was blood. All receptors come from a girl aged 2-15 years with multiple sclerosis. Each CDR3 is given with its conserved first and last residue. The D gene is left open where the match is weak. Clone size, where shown, is once, few, many, or a class for clones that have expanded.

length | J | D | size | V | CDR3 | DNA
15 | TRBJ2-7 | - | - | TRBV7-8 | CASSAGLTGLYEQYF | TGTGCCAGCAGCGCGGGACTGACGGGGCTATACGAGCAGTACTTC
16 | TRBJ1-2 | TRBD1 | - | TRBV5-1 | CASSFSGTASNYGYTF | TGCGCCAGCAGCTTTTCCGGGACAGCGTCGAACTATGGCTACACCTTC
14 | TRBJ1-1 | - | - | TRBV10-2 | CASSDDGRKVGAFF | TGCGCCAGCAGTGATGACGGCCGGAAAGTTGGGGCTTTCTTT
12 | TRBJ2-1 | - | - | TRBV20-1 | CSAREWGTEQFF | TGCAGTGCTAGAGAATGGGGGACAGAGCAGTTCTTC
13 | TRBJ1-2 | - | - | TRBV11-3 | CASSPGRGYGYTF | TGTGCCAGCAGCCCCGGTCGTGGCTATGGCTACACCTTC
16 | TRBJ2-3 | TRBD2 | few | TRBV6-5 | CASSTTGTSPTDTQYF | TGTGCCAGCAGTACTACCGGGACTAGCCCCACAGATACGCAGTATTTT
15 | TRBJ2-7 | - | - | TRBV6-2/TRBV6-3 | CASSSIPDSYNEQYF | TGTGCCAGCAGTTCAATTCCCGACTCCTACAATGAGCAGTACTTC
14 | TRBJ2-1 | - | - | TRBV10-3 | CAPLLWGRDNEQFF | TGTGCCCCCCTCTTATGGGGGCGGGATAATGAGCAGTTCTTC
17 | TRBJ2-5 | TRBD2 | - | TRBV5-1 | CASSWGLAGGIGETQYF | TGCGCCAGCAGCTGGGGACTAGCGGGAGGGATCGGGGAGACCCAGTACTTC
14 | TRBJ2-5 | TRBD1 | - | TRBV12-3/TRBV12-4 | CASIVDRGWETQYF | TGTGCCAGCATAGTCGACAGGGGATGGGAGACCCAGTACTTC
17 | TRBJ2-1 | TRBD2 | few | TRBV10-3 | CAISAGLAGGAYNEQFF | TGTGCCATCAGTGCCGGACTAGCGGGGGGAGCCTACAATGAGCAGTTCTTC
13 | TRBJ1-2 | TRBD1 | - | TRBV19 | CARIRTGGYGYTF | TGTGCCAGGATAAGGACAGGAGGCTATGGCTACACCTTC
14 | TRBJ1-4 | - | - | TRBV4-1 | CASSPVGEREKLFF | TGCGCCAGCAGCCCGGTGGGGGAAAGGGAAAAACTGTTTTTT
14 | TRBJ2-7 | - | - | TRBV4-1 | CASSGGASTYEQYF | TGCGCCAGCAGCGGGGGGGCTTCGACCTACGAGCAGTACTTC
12 | TRBJ1-2 | - | - | TRBV6-2/TRBV6-3 | CASTGQGYGYTF | TGTGCCAGCACCGGGCAGGGCTATGGCTACACCTTC
13 | TRBJ2-7 | - | few | TRBV28 | CASSLGATDEQYF | TGTGCCAGCAGTTTAGGGGCGACGGACGAGCAGTACTTC
16 | TRBJ2-1 | TRBD1 | - | TRBV5-1 | CASSLVGTGAANEQFF | TGCGCCAGCAGCTTGGTTGGGACAGGGGCGGCCAATGAGCAGTTCTTC
16 | TRBJ2-1 | TRBD2 | few | TRBV20-1 | CSEGLAGGEGDNEQFF | TGCAGTGAGGGACTAGCGGGAGGCGAGGGGGACAATGAGCAGTTCTTC
13 | TRBJ2-5 | - | few | TRBV10-3 | CAAGGAPQETQYF | TGTGCCGCCGGCGGGGCGCCTCAAGAGACCCAGTACTTC
14 | TRBJ1-5 | - | - | TRBV5-6 | CASNKKRSNQPQHF | TGTGCCAGCAATAAGAAAAGGAGTAATCAGCCCCAGCATTTT
17 | TRBJ2-1 | - | - | TRBV7-2 | CASSLGAGAGVYNEQFF | TGTGCCAGCAGCTTAGGTGCAGGGGCTGGTGTTTACAATGAGCAGTTCTTC
15 | TRBJ2-6 | - | few | TRBV9 | CASSVRGSGANVLTF | TGTGCCAGCAGCGTCCGGGGCTCTGGGGCCAACGTCCTGACTTTC
15 | TRBJ2-3 | TRBD1 | few | TRBV6-1 | CASSVGQGASDTQYF | TGTGCCAGCAGTGTAGGACAGGGGGCATCAGATACGCAGTATTTT
16 | TRBJ2-7 | TRBD1 | - | TRBV5-1 | CASSLDPGQGYYEQYF | TGCGCCAGCAGCTTGGATCCGGGACAGGGATACTACGAGCAGTACTTC
14 | TRBJ2-7 | - | - | TRBV24-1 | CATSDYGTSEGQYF | TGTGCCACCAGTGATTATGGGACATCAGAAGGGCAGTACTTC
11 | TRBJ2-3 | - | - | TRBV13 | CASSGLDTQYF | TGTGCCAGCAGCGGGTTGGATACGCAGTATTTT
15 | TRBJ1-2 | TRBD1 | - | TRBV6-5 | CASIYKIGQGYGYTF | TGTGCCAGCATTTACAAGATCGGACAGGGCTACGGCTACACCTTC
13 | TRBJ2-7 | - | few | TRBV12-3/TRBV12-4 | CASSSGTTYEQYF | TGTGCCAGCAGCTCCGGGACAACCTACGAGCAGTACTTC
19 | TRBJ2-3 | TRBD2 | few | TRBV18 | CASSPLDLRLAGGTDTQYF | TGTGCCAGCTCACCCCTCGACTTACGACTAGCGGGGGGCACAGATACGCAGTATTTT
13 | TRBJ2-1 | - | - | TRBV7-6 | CASSPTLGLEQFF | TGTGCCAGCAGCCCAACCTTGGGCCTAGAGCAGTTCTTC
14 | TRBJ1-4 | - | - | TRBV6-5 | CASSGLAANEKLFF | TGTGCCAGCAGTGGGTTAGCGGCTAATGAAAAACTGTTTTTT
14 | TRBJ1-1 | TRBD1 | - | TRBV12-3/TRBV12-4 | CASSPSGTATEAFF | TGTGCCAGCAGTCCATCCGGGACAGCAACTGAAGCTTTCTTT
13 | TRBJ2-7 | - | - | TRBV5-1 | CAGSLGREREQYF | TGCGCCGGCAGCTTGGGACGGGAACGCGAGCAGTACTTC
13 | TRBJ1-1 | TRBD1 | - | TRBV29-1 | CSVEGQGGTEAFF | TGCAGCGTTGAAGGACAGGGCGGGACTGAAGCTTTCTTT
13 | TRBJ2-7 | - | - | TRBV6-6 | CSSSYSGSYEQYF | TGTTCCAGCAGTTACTCAGGATCCTACGAGCAGTACTTC
16 | TRBJ1-6 | - | - | TRBV27 | CASSLERSTYNSPLHF | TGTGCCAGCAGTTTGGAAAGGAGCACCTATAATTCACCCCTCCACTTT
16 | TRBJ2-5 | - | - | TRBV2 | CASNQKTRQGEETQYF | TGTGCCAGCAATCAAAAGACCCGCCAAGGGGAGGAGACCCAGTACTTC
13 | TRBJ1-4 | - | once | TRBV7-9 | CASSSTLRSRLFF | TGTGCCAGCAGCTCAACCCTTCGAAGCAGGCTGTTTTTT
14 | TRBJ1-1 | TRBD1 | few | TRBV7-9 | CASSLETGGTEAFF | TGTGCCAGCAGCTTAGAGACAGGGGGCACTGAAGCTTTCTTT
13 | TRBJ2-7 | - | - | TRBV27 | CASSPYGDYEQYF | TGTGCCAGCAGTCCCTATGGAGACTACGAGCAGTACTTC
15 | TRBJ2-5 | - | once | TRBV5-4 | CASSRSRGLRETQYF | TGTGCCAGCAGCAGGAGCCGGGGGCTCCGAGAGACCCAGTACTTC
15 | TRBJ2-5 | TRBD1 | - | TRBV5-1 | CASSLAGDRGETRYF | TGCGCCAGCAGCTTGGCCGGCGACAGGGGTGAGACCCGGTACTTC
14 | TRBJ1-6 | - | few | TRBV11-2 | CASSNTGTATPLHF | TGTGCCAGCAGCAATACCGGGACTGCGACACCCCTCCACTTT
13 | TRBJ2-5 | TRBD1 | - | TRBV7-9 | CASFSGGLETQYF | TGTGCCAGCTTTTCAGGGGGCTTGGAGACCCAGTACTTC
13 | TRBJ1-2 | TRBD1 | few | TRBV6-1 | CASRRQGDYGYTF | TGTGCCAGCAGGAGACAGGGGGACTATGGCTACACCTTC
14 | TRBJ2-1 | TRBD2 | - | TRBV12-3/TRBV12-4 | CASRLAGLYNEQFF | TGTGCCAGCCGACTAGCGGGGCTCTACAATGAGCAGTTCTTC